By share of the sample, the clone carrying this T cell receptor beta chain is medium-sized. What it binds is not known. A library made for alpha chains picked up this beta chain off target, so its size means little. Time point specified: sample taken at primary tumor resection. From tumor, nontumor lung or frozen PBMC, whole RNA was taken unsorted for sequencing. This entry is derived from a study of spatial heterogeneity in lung cancer. The CDR3 has 16 amino acids. Germline CDR1 reads MNHEY; CDR2 reads SVGAGI. Trimming stripped 3 bases from V and 1 base from J, with 15 bases between. From the 5' RACE reads, TCRdb called clonotypes with MiXCR, one entry per CDR3 protein. The table lists under 900 distinct CDR3 sequences, more than 9.5% of them singletons, with roughly 24% in the top ten. General study points: One measure, the expanded intratumoral alpha and beta TCR count, tracked tumor mutation counts.

V gene TRBV6-5 combines with J gene TRBJ1-1; D is perhaps TRBD1 (6 bases). This sample comprised lung tumor tissue, obtained at surgery. This receptor was identified in a female donor with early-stage non-small cell lung cancer. Written as DNA, the CDR3 is TGTGCCAGCAGTTATTCCCCGGGGGCGGGGAACACTGAAGCTTTCTTT. Its protein product is CASSYSPGAGNTEAFF.